This T cell receptor (beta chain) derives from a study of cytomegalovirus exposure and HLA in healthy donors. PCR primers comprised 60 Vbeta and 13 Jbeta primers. The assay was immunoSEQ multiplex PCR, and TCRdb's table has in-frame clones only and misses some. Of under 200,000 clones listed, roughly 80% are singletons. When sampled, the donors appeared nominally healthy, though they likely had unrecorded immune exposures. Source material: PBMCs. The TCR was taken from a woman aged 30 to 39 in good health and CMV-seropositive.

For the CDR3, the DNA is TGTGCCAGCAGCTTCCGACAGGGGTACTACAATGAGCAGTTCTTC. Amino acids: CASSFRQGYYNEQFF. The chain is built from TRBV7-8 and TRBJ2-1; 8 positions match TRBD1. With 3 bases clipped from V and 3 bases from J, the junction kept 4 bases outside the gene matches. The CDR3 length is 15 residues. The germline V gene encodes CDR1 SGHVS and CDR2 FQNEAQ.